The 17 T cell receptor beta chains in this list originate from one sample, sequenced in a study of blood T cell repertoires in COVID-19. Produced via immunoSEQ multiplex PCR; TCRdb's table is partial and in-frame only. The sample holds tens of thousands of clones, approximately 85% seen once. Sequencing used peripheral blood. Source of these receptors: a human donor in a cohort sampled during active COVID-19.

The chain has TRBV6-5 and TRBJ2-1; 10 bases align to TRBD1. V was pared by 4 bases and J by 7 bases, with 4 bases of the junction left unmatched. Germline loops: CDR1 MNHEY, CDR2 SVGAGI. The CDR3 runs to 14 residues. CDR3: CASSWDRGGNEQFF. The CDR3 bases are TGTGCCAGCAGTTGGGACAGGGGAGGGAATGAGCAGTTCTTC.

V is TRBV19 and J is TRBJ2-3; 8 nucleotides align to TRBD1. Looked up from germline, CDR1 is LNHDA and CDR2 is SQIVND (reference sequence). CDR3 length: 15 amino acids. V lost 6 bases, J lost 2 bases, and 7 bases stayed unmatched. The CDR3, as DNA: TGTGCCAGTAGCAGGACAGGGTGGGACACAGATACGCAGTATTTT. This translates into CASSRTGWDTDTQYF.

The chain uses TRBV27 and TRBJ2-2, with 12 bases identical to TRBD2. This CDR3 contains 15 residues. CDR1 is MNHEY and CDR2 is SMNVEV in the germline V gene (reference sequence). V shed 7 bases, J shed 4 bases, and the junction held 4 bases outside the gene matches. DNA of the CDR3: TGTGCCAGCAACCTAGCGGGGGGGGTCACCGGGGAGCTGTTTTTT. It is translated as CASNLAGGVTGELFF.

This sequence joins TRBV5-4 and TRBJ2-5; 8 bases match TRBD2. The germline V gene encodes CDR1 SGHNT and CDR2 YYREEE (reference sequence). V gave up 4 bases and J gave up 5 bases; unmatched junction bases: 7. CDR3 length: 14 residues. CDR3 in DNA: TGTGCCAGCAGCCCCCTCCGGGGGGGGGAGACCCAGTACTTC. Amino acid sequence: CASSPLRGGETQYF. Supplemented by reference TRBV5-4 and TRBJ2-5, the full variable domain reads ETGVTQSPTHLIKTRGQQVTLRCSSQSGHNTVSWYQQALGQGPQFIFQYYREEENGRGNFPPRFSGLQFPNYSSELNVNALELDDSALYLCASSPLRGGETQYFGPGTRLLVL.

The CDR3 sequence: CASSQEGVVRSGDSDTQYF. The CDR3 DNA follows: TGTGCCAGCAGCCAAGAAGGTGTGGTGAGGAGCGGGGACTCAGATACGCAGTATTTT. The J gene is TRBJ2-3, the V gene TRBV3-1 (or the pseudogene TRBV3-2); 7 positions match TRBD2. This CDR3 has 19 amino acids. Germline CDR1 reads LGHDT; CDR2 reads YNNKEL (reference sequence). Trimming removed 0 bases from V and 4 bases from J; junction bases left unmatched: 16.

CDR3 loop: CASSHGTGGTEAFF. The CDR3 nucleotides read TGTGCCAGCAGCCACGGGACAGGAGGCACTGAAGCTTTCTTT. The chain employs TRBV3-1 (or the pseudogene TRBV3-2) and TRBJ1-1; 8 bases align to TRBD1. After removal of 3 bases from V and 4 bases from J, the junction contained 4 bases not matched to a gene. The CDR3 extends over 14 amino acids. The germline V gene has CDR1 LGHDT and CDR2 YNNKEL (reference sequence).

V is TRBV9 and J is TRBJ2-7; 10 positions match TRBD1. The CDR3 runs 15 residues. CDR1 and CDR2 from the germline V gene are SGDLS and YYNGEE. Unmatched junction bases numbered 6, after V lost 4 bases and J lost 2 bases. The CDR3 loop reads CASSLGQGVPYEQYF. In DNA, the CDR3 is TGTGCCAGCAGCCTAGGACAGGGGGTCCCCTACGAGCAGTACTTC. Together with reference TRBV9 and TRBJ2-7, the CDR3 gives the full variable domain: DSGVTQTPKHLITATGQRVTLRCSPRSGDLSVYWYQQSLDQGLQFLIQYYNGEERAKGNILERFSAQQFPDLHSELNLSSLELGDSALYFCASSLGQGVPYEQYFGPGTRLTVT.

This clone is a singleton in its sample. The rearrangement uses TRBV5-1 and TRBJ1-4; TRBD1 aligns across 8 bases. The CDR3 is made up of 16 amino acids. The V gene's germline CDR1 is SGHRS and CDR2 YFSETQ. With 0 bases clipped from V and 8 bases from J, the junction kept 9 bases outside the gene matches. CDR3 loop: CASSLDRTGSREKLFF. CDR3 coding DNA: TGCGCCAGCAGCTTGGATCGGACAGGGTCACGGGAAAAACTGTTTTTT.

This chain uses TRBV6-6 with TRBJ1-1; perhaps TRBD1 as D (5 bases). Trimming took 2 bases from V and 4 from J, leaving 8 bases between them. Germline V gene sequence: CDR1 MNHNY, CDR2 SVGAGI (reference sequence). This CDR3 region has 13 residues. Here the CDR3 DNA reads TGTGCCAGCAGTTACCAGGGTTCCACTGAAGCTTTCTTT. The encoded protein is CASSYQGSTEAFF.

This chain links TRBV10-3 with TRBJ2-5; tentative D call: TRBD2 (7 bases). In germline, CDR1 is ENHRY, CDR2 SYGVKD. V was cut by 6 bases and J by 5 bases, with 10 bases left in between. The CDR3 spans 12 residues. CDR3 sequence reads: CAIRGGLETQYF. The CDR3 DNA follows: TGTGCCATCAGGGGGGGGCTGGAGACCCAGTACTTC.

The V gene is TRBV5-5, the J gene TRBJ1-1; TRBD1 is a possible D gene (5 bases). Trimming removed 1 base from V and 5 bases from J, with 15 bases in between. This CDR3 contains 15 residues. In germline, CDR1 is SGHKS, CDR2 YYEKEE (reference sequence). CDR3 sequence (DNA): TGTGCCAGCAGCTTGATGGGGGGATGGGGGACTGAAGCTTTCTTT. Protein: CASSLMGGWGTEAFF.

This clone is labeled as medium-sized. Other DNA sequences from this sample encode an identical CDR3 as well. The CDR3 protein is CASSFIGGIGLGQQYF. The CDR3 DNA follows: TGTGCCAGCAGCTTCATTGGGGGGATCGGGCTGGGGCAGCAGTACTTC. The genes are TRBV7-9 and TRBJ2-7; TRBD2 is a possible D gene (6 bases). Germline-derived CDR1 and CDR2 are SEHNR and FQNEAQ (reference sequence). Trimming took 3 bases from V and 8 from J, leaving 23 bases between them. The CDR3 is made up of 16 amino acids.

The chain links TRBV10-1 to TRBJ2-2; the D gene is possibly TRBD2 (7 bases). In germline, CDR1 is WNHNN, CDR2 SYGVQD (reference sequence). The CDR3 sequence is 16 residues long. Trimming took 3 bases from V and 5 from J, leaving 16 bases between them. The CDR3 loop reads CASSDEGGARTGELFF. CDR3 nucleotide sequence: TGCGCCAGCAGTGATGAGGGGGGGGCGAGAACCGGGGAGCTGTTTTTT.

This clone was found once. The V call is TRBV2, the J call TRBJ2-2; D might be TRBD2 (7 bases). The ends were cut back, 8 bases at V and 7 bases at J, with 20 bases in the middle. The germline CDR1 and CDR2 sequences are SNHLY and FYNNEI. CDR3 size: 15 residues. The CDR3 spells CASSGTGGPGGELFF. The DNA of the CDR3 is TGTGCCAGCTCGGGTACCGGGGGGCCGGGCGGGGAGCTGTTTTTT. Full variable domain (missing parts from reference TRBV2 and TRBJ2-2): EPEVTQTPSHQVTQMGQEVILRCVPISNHLYFYWYRQILGQKVEFLVSFYNNEISEKSEIFDDQFSVERPDGSNFTLKIRSTKLEDSAMYFCASSGTGGPGGELFFGEGSRLTVL.

The J gene is TRBJ2-7, the V gene TRBV7-9; 8 bases are a match to TRBD1. The CDR3 has 19 amino acids. The germline CDR1 and CDR2 sequences are SEHNR and FQNEAQ (reference sequence). Trimming at V came to 5 bases and at J to 6 bases, leaving 24 bases not matched to a gene. CDR3 bases: TGTGCCAGCAGCCTTCGGAGGACAGGGTTTTTGGGCCCTACTGGCGAGCAGTACTTC. Protein product: CASSLRRTGFLGPTGEQYF. Full variable domain (rest looked up from reference TRBV7-9 and TRBJ2-7): DTGVSQNPRHKITKRGQNVTFRCDPISEHNRLYWYRQTLGQGPEFLTYFQNEAQLEKSRLLSDRFSAERPKGSFSTLEIQRTEQGDSAMYLCASSLRRTGFLGPTGEQYFGPGTRLTVT.

The CDR3 bases are TGTGCCAGCAGCCTTCATCTAGGGGCTGCAGATACGCAGTATTTT. Its translation: CASSLHLGAADTQYF. The chain combines TRBV11-3 with TRBJ2-3, with D possibly TRBD1 on 5 matching bases. The CDR3 consists of 15 residues. CDR1 is SGHNT and CDR2 is YENEEA in the germline V gene. V was cut by 5 bases and J by 4 bases, with 16 bases left in between.

The chain is built from TRBV7-2 and TRBJ1-1; 8 bases fit TRBD1. CDR3 length equals 15 residues. V gave up 2 bases and J gave up 1 base; unmatched junction bases: 3. Germline assignment: CDR1 SGHTA and CDR2 FQGNSA. CDR3 residues: CASSLWTGSNTEAFF. CDR3 nucleotides: TGTGCCAGCAGCTTATGGACAGGGTCGAACACTGAAGCTTTCTTT.